This is a list of T cell receptor beta chains from one sample in a study of regulatory T cells in long-lasting Graves disease. A single record per CDR3 protein comes from TCRdb applying MiXCR to the multiplex PCR reads. This table has 310,000 or so distinct CDR3 sequences, more than 20% appearing once. The input for sequencing was peripheral blood mononuclear cells (PBMCs), taken when the disease was refractory, from a patient treated with antithyroid drugs. The receptors were sampled from a female donor with Graves disease. CDR3s include the opening cysteine and the closing phenylalanine or tryptophan. A D gene is named only where the DNA matches it firmly. Clone sizes are given selectively: once, few, many, or a class where the clone is expanded.

V	J	size	D	CDR3	DNA
TRBV20-1	TRBJ1-1	.	.	CSARGALVAFF	TGCAGTGCTAGAGGGGCTCTTGTAGCTTTCTTT
TRBV12-3/TRBV12-4	TRBJ1-2	many	.	CASSLGGPQGYTF	TGTGCCAGCAGTTTGGGAGGTCCTCAAGGCTACACCTTC
TRBV20-1	TRBJ1-1	many	.	CSATSGWRTEAFF	TGCAGTGCTACTTCGGGATGGCGTACTGAAGCTTTCTTT
TRBV20-1	TRBJ2-7	many	.	CSAPGAGIEQYF	TGCAGTGCACCCGGGGCAGGGATCGAGCAGTACTTC
TRBV7-2	TRBJ1-3	few	.	CASSLIEGGNTIYF	TGTGCCAGCAGCTTGATCGAAGGCGGAAACACCATATATTTT
TRBV30	TRBJ2-7	many	TRBD1	CAWGGQSHEQYF	TGTGCCTGGGGGGGACAGTCCCACGAGCAGTACTTC
TRBV6-1	TRBJ2-6	few	.	CASSSTGMDGANVLTF	TGTGCCAGCTCTTCGACAGGAATGGATGGGGCCAACGTCCTGACTTTC
TRBV7-2	TRBJ1-2	many	.	CASSFQVSWVDAYTF	TGTGCCAGCAGCTTCCAAGTAAGCTGGGTGGATGCCTACACCTTC
TRBV4-1	TRBJ1-2	few	TRBD1	CASSRLRDRGSGYTF	TGCGCCAGCAGCCGTCTCCGGGACAGGGGTAGTGGCTACACCTTC
TRBV19	TRBJ2-6	once	.	CASSDPRSTGANVLTF	TGTGCCAGCTCCGACCCCCGGAGTACTGGGGCCAACGTCCTGACTTTC
TRBV7-9	TRBJ1-4	few	.	CASAGRANEKLFF	TGTGCCAGCGCCGGAAGAGCTAATGAAAAACTGTTTTTT
TRBV5-1	TRBJ1-2	few	TRBD1	CASSSGTGSGYTF	TGCGCCAGCAGCTCCGGGACAGGGAGTGGCTACACCTTC
TRBV6-1	TRBJ2-7	.	.	CASSRGDPRGFLAYEQYF	TGTGCCAGCAGTAGAGGGGACCCAAGGGGATTCCTCGCCTACGAGCAGTACTTC
TRBV27	TRBJ1-2	few	TRBD1	CASSHVDREGYTF	TGTGCCAGCAGTCACGTCGACAGGGAAGGCTACACCTTC
TRBV5-1	TRBJ2-5	.	.	CASSLGARDQETQYF	TGCGCCAGCAGCTTGGGGGCCAGGGACCAAGAGACCCAGTACTTC
TRBV7-8	TRBJ2-2	.	.	CASSRIGATGELFF	TGTGCCAGCAGCCGGATCGGGGCCACCGGGGAGCTGTTTTTT
TRBV6-2/TRBV6-3	TRBJ2-2	.	.	CASSWGGATGELFF	TGTGCCAGCAGTTGGGGGGGGGCCACCGGGGAGCTGTTTTTT
TRBV7-9	TRBJ2-1	.	.	CASSPAVEQFF	TGTGCCAGCAGCCCCGCGGTTGAGCAGTTCTTC
TRBV5-5	TRBJ2-2	few	.	CASSIRLETGELFF	TGTGCCAGCAGCATCCGACTAGAAACCGGGGAGCTGTTTTTT
TRBV27	TRBJ1-4	few	.	CASSPTTGLLKKLFF	TGTGCCAGCAGCCCGACGACAGGCCTGCTGAAAAAACTGTTTTTT
TRBV7-2	TRBJ2-5	many	.	CASSLANQETQYF	TGTGCCAGCAGCCTAGCGAACCAAGAGACCCAGTACTTC